The clone carrying this TCR beta chain was seen just once. Sequence at one end of the junction differs from germline and may be a read error. This sample is part of a study of identical twins. Only healthy Caucasians were enrolled as donors. cDNA carried unique molecular identifiers, and a universal primer site was added by template switching. Via MiXCR, TCRdb re-called the 5' RACE reads, giving one row per CDR3 protein. The data contain about 240,000 distinct CDR3 sequences, about 10% of them singletons. Germline loops: CDR1 SGHRS, CDR2 YFSETQ. There are 12 residues in the CDR3. The sequencing sample was made of memory T cells sorted from blood. The V call is TRBV5-1, the J call TRBJ2-1, with D possibly being TRBD2 (6 bases). The clonotype originates from a man aged 45-65 years in good health. DNA of the CDR3: TGCGCCAGCACTAAACCCGGGAGTGAGCGGTTCTTC. It is translated as CASTKPGSERFF.